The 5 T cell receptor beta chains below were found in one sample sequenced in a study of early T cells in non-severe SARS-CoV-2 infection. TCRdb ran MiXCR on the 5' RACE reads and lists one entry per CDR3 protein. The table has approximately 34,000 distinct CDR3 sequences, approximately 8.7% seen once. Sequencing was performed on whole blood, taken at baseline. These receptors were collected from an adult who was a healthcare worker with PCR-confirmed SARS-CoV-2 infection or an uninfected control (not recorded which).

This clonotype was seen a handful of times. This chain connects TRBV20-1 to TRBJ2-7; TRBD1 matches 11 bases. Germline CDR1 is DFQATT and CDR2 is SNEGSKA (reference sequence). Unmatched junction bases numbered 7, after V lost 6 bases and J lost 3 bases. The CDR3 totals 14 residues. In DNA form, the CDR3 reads TGCAGTGCGCGGACAGGGGGCATCGGCTACGAGCAGTACTTC. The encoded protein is CSARTGGIGYEQYF.

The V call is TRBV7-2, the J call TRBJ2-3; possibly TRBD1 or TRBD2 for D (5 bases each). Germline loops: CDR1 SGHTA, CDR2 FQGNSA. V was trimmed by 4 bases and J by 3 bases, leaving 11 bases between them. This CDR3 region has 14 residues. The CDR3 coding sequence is TGTGCCAGCAGCTACGGGTGGGGGACAGATACGCAGTATTTT. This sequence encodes CASSYGWGTDTQYF.

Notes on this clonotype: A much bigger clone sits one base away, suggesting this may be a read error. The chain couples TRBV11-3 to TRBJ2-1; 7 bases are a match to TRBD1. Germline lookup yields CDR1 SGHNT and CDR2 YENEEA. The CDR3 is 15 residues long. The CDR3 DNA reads TGTGCCAGCAGCCTAGGACAGGTGGGATACAATGAGCTGTTCTTC. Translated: CASSLGQVGYNELFF.

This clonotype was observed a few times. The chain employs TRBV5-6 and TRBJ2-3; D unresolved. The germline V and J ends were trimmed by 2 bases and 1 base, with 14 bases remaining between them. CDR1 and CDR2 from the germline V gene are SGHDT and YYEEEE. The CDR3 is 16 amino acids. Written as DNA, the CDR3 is TGTGCCAGCAGCTTACACGGAAGTATACGCACAGATACGCAGTATTTT. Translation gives CASSLHGSIRTDTQYF.

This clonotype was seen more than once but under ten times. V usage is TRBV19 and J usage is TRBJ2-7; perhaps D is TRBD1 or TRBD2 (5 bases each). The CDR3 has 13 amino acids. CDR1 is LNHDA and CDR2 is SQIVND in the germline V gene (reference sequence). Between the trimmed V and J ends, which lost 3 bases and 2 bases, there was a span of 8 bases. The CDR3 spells CASSIKGPYEQYF. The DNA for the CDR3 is TGTGCCAGTAGTATTAAGGGACCCTACGAGCAGTACTTC.